The entry below gives a single T cell receptor (beta chain) sequence along with its context. This sample was taken from a study of shared clonotypes between healthy human individuals. Across the study: Per donor, CD8 memory used one plate, CD8 naive used two, CD4 memory used three and CD4 naive used three.

Some clones are missing from TCRdb's copy, which holds only in-frame ones; the method was immunoSEQ multiplex PCR. The data show 180,000 or so clones, approximately 95% seen once. Germline-derived CDR1 and CDR2 are SNHLY and FYNNEI. This CDR3 is 15 amino acids long. V was shortened by 8 bases and J by 7 bases, with 23 bases between the two germline ends. The clonotype comes from a woman under 40 in good health. Sequenced sample: naive CD4+ T cells sorted from blood. Noted subset: CD45RA+ positively selected. This chain joins TRBV2 and TRBJ1-2; D might be TRBD1 (6 bases). In DNA, the CDR3 is TGTGCCAGCTCCCTGGGTCGACAGGAGCTGTCTGGCTACACCTTC. Its protein product is CASSLGRQELSGYTF.